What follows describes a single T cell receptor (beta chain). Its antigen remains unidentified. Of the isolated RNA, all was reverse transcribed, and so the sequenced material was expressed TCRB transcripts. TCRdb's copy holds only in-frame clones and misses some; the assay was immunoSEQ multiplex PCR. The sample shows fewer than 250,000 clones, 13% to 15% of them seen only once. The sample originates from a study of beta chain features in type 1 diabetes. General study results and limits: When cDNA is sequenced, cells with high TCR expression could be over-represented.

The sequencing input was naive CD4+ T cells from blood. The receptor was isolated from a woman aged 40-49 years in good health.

The DNA for the CDR3 is TGTGCCAGTAGTCGGAACAGTTGGAATACTGAAGCTTTCTTT. Protein: CASSRNSWNTEAFF. V is TRBV19 and J is TRBJ1-1, with D unclear. Germline V gives CDR1 LNHDA, CDR2 SQIVND (reference sequence). This CDR3 is 14 amino acids long. Trimming cost V 5 bases and J 5 bases, with 15 bases left between them.